The clone carrying this T cell receptor beta chain was detected many times. Its antigen remains unidentified. This specimen belongs to a study of T cell repertoires in cytomegalovirus infection. Across the whole study: Carrying CMV and the relevant HLA type showed in public TCR beta signatures. Study findings and constraints: Pooled public TCR beta family frequency picked out CMV carriers with the relevant HLA. The ex vivo response was dominated by HLA-C-restricted CMV-specific TCR beta clonotypes.

The CDR3 contains 15 residues. V was clipped by 0 bases and J by 0 bases, with 8 bases between them. MiXCR, run by TCRdb on the reads, gives a single entry per CDR3 protein. The data hold hundreds of thousands of distinct CDR3 sequences, with 22% observed a single time. The receptor's source is a human donor in good health (CMV status not recorded). Some clones in this sample may be carry-over from other donors' samples. The V gene is TRBV12-3 or TRBV12-4, the J gene TRBJ2-5, with D hard to call. Sequencing was carried out using CD8+ T cells from PBMCs. The CDR3 sequence: CASSLANEDQETQYF. CDR3 bases: TGTGCCAGCAGTTTAGCAAATGAAGACCAAGAGACCCAGTACTTC.